A single sample is the source of the 10 T cell receptor beta chains below, sequenced in a study of T-cell reconstitution after alpha-beta-depleted transplantation in children. Preparation of the TCRbeta library used unique molecular identifiers. MiXCR was run by TCRdb on the PCR reads, yielding one entry per CDR3 protein. The data contain 500,000 to 650,000 distinct CDR3 sequences, roughly 11% of them singletons. The starting material was PBMCs, mostly from graft donor cells, obtained 180 days after TCRalphabeta/CD19-depleted stem cell transplant. The origin of the receptors is a female patient aged 2-9 years who had a stem cell transplant for aplastic anemia, so the T cells may come from the graft donor.

This rearrangement joins TRBV7-9 to TRBJ1-6; no clear D gene. This CDR3 is built from 15 residues. The germline CDR1 and CDR2 sequences are SEHNR and FQNEAQ (reference sequence). Trimming left V 5 bases short and J 4 bases short, with 12 bases between. Here the CDR3 reads CASSPGEMYNSPLHF. CDR3 nucleotides: TGTGCCAGCAGCCCCGGGGAGATGTATAATTCACCCCTCCACTTT.

This clonotype was counted only a few times. J is TRBJ2-1 and V is TRBV6-2 or TRBV6-3; D is perhaps TRBD1 (7 bases). The V and J ends lost 1 base and 3 bases respectively, with 19 bases between them. Germline lookup yields CDR1 MNHEY and CDR2 SVGEGT. The CDR3 extends over 18 amino acids. The CDR3 DNA follows: TGTGCCAGCAGTTACTTCCTTCCCGGAGGGGGCCGCTACAATGAGCAGTTCTTC. Its translation is CASSYFLPGGGRYNEQFF.

The J gene is TRBJ1-1, the V gene TRBV14; D gene unclear. Germline CDR1 SGHDN, CDR2 FVKESK. Trimming removed 0 bases at V and 0 bases at J, with 8 bases between. CDR3 length: 15 residues. The CDR3 bases are TGTGCCAGCAGCCAAGATAGGGTCCTGAACACTGAAGCTTTCTTT. Translated, it gives CASSQDRVLNTEAFF.

CDR3 protein: CASSMAALGTEAFF. The CDR3 DNA reads as TGTGCCAGCTCCATGGCGGCATTGGGGACTGAAGCTTTCTTT. The chain joins TRBV2 to TRBJ1-1; D gene unclear. The V end was cut by 8 bases, the J end by 5 bases, with 18 bases between. This CDR3 is built from 14 residues. Per germline, CDR1 SNHLY and CDR2 FYNNEI. Based on the CDR3 plus reference TRBV2 and TRBJ1-1, the full variable domain is EPEVTQTPSHQVTQMGQEVILRCVPISNHLYFYWYRQILGQKVEFLVSFYNNEISEKSEIFDDQFSVERPDGSNFTLKIRSTKLEDSAMYFCASSMAALGTEAFFGQGTRLTVV.

This clonotype was recorded once. This sequence joins TRBV3-1 and TRBJ1-4, with D possibly TRBD1 on 5 matching bases. Germline V gene data show CDR1 as LGHDT and CDR2 as YNNKEL (reference sequence). Trimming removed 3 bases at V and 7 bases at J, with 12 bases between. CDR3 length: 14 amino acids. In DNA, the CDR3 is TGTGCCAGCAGCCAGGCGGGACTGGGTGAAAAACTGTTTTTT. Translated, it gives CASSQAGLGEKLFF.

This clonotype was recorded a few times. This chain joins TRBV10-3 and TRBJ1-2, with 7 bases lining up with TRBD1. The CDR3 spans 11 residues. V shed 4 bases, J shed 10 bases, and the junction held 3 bases outside the gene matches. Per germline, CDR1 ENHRY and CDR2 SYGVKD. In DNA form, the CDR3 reads TGTGCCATCAGTGGGGACAGTGACTACACCTTC. Protein: CAISGDSDYTF.

The chain links TRBV28 to TRBJ2-7; 8 bases align to TRBD2. Per germline, CDR1 MDHEN and CDR2 SYDVKM. V trimming: 5 bases; J trimming: 0 bases; junction bases outside the gene matches: 12. This CDR3 spans 17 amino acids. CDR3 residues: CASSPPGLAYSSYEQYF. The DNA of the CDR3 is TGTGCCAGCAGTCCTCCTGGACTAGCCTACAGCTCCTACGAGCAGTACTTC.

This clonotype was seen more than once but under ten times. V gene TRBV28 combines with J gene TRBJ1-3; D remains ambiguous. The CDR3 loop spans 14 amino acids. The V end lost 4 bases, the J end lost 1 base, and 8 bases lay between the germline ends. The germline V gene encodes CDR1 MDHEN and CDR2 SYDVKM. In nucleotides, the CDR3 is TGTGCCAGCAGTTCAGCGGTGTCTGGAAACACCATATATTTT. Translation: CASSSAVSGNTIYF.

In this sample, this clonotype turned up many times. The chain employs TRBV7-2 and TRBJ1-5, with TRBD1 matching 8 bases. Trimming removed 2 bases from V and 5 bases from J; junction bases left unmatched: 8. CDR1 is SGHTA and CDR2 is FQGNSA in the germline V gene. The CDR3 consists of 16 residues. The CDR3 DNA is TGTGCCAGCAGCTTAACGGACAGGGTTCTCGATCAGCCCCAGCATTTT. Its protein is CASSLTDRVLDQPQHF.

This clonotype came up many times. The rearrangement joins TRBV20-1 to TRBJ2-1, with D perhaps assigned TRBD1 or TRBD2 (5 bases each). CDR1 DFQATT and CDR2 SNEGSKA come from the germline V gene (reference sequence). The CDR3 is 13 residues long. V was pared by 1 base and J by 8 bases, with 12 bases between. Here the CDR3 reads CSARVAGAHEQFF. CDR3 in DNA: TGCAGTGCTAGAGTTGCCGGGGCCCATGAGCAGTTCTTC.